The next 24 T cell receptor beta chains were all read from a single sample in a study of blood T cell repertoires in COVID-19. TCRdb keeps only in-frame clones here, not all; method: immunoSEQ multiplex PCR. The table shows 60,000 or so clones, with approximately 80% occurring only once. Sequenced input: peripheral blood. The source of these receptors is a man aged 30 to 45 with COVID-19, enrolled during active disease.

This chain links TRBV30 with TRBJ2-7; the D gene is possibly TRBD2 (5 bases). Trimming pared 4 bases from V and 3 bases from J, leaving 7 bases between. This CDR3 is built from 11 residues. Looked up from germline, CDR1 is GTSNPN and CDR2 is SVGIG (reference sequence). The CDR3 DNA reads as TGTGCCTGGACGGGGAACTACGAGCAGTACTTC. Translating it yields CAWTGNYEQYF. Full variable domain (remainder filled in from reference TRBV30 and TRBJ2-7): SQTIHQWPATLVQPVGSPLSLECTVEGTSNPNLYWYRQAAGRGLQLLFYSVGIGQISSEVPQNLSASRPQDRQFILSSKKLLLSDSGFYLCAWTGNYEQYFGPGTRLTVT.

Turning to this clone: This sample includes further DNA sequences coding for the same CDR3. This chain links TRBV7-2 with TRBJ2-1; a weak D match, TRBD1 (5 bases). Germline V gene sequence: CDR1 SGHTA, CDR2 FQGNSA. This CDR3 spans 15 amino acids. V was cut by 1 base and J by 0 bases, with 7 bases left in between. In DNA form, the CDR3 reads TGTGCCAGCAGCTTAGTAGACAGCTCCTACAATGAGCAGTTCTTC. Amino acid sequence: CASSLVDSSYNEQFF.

The J gene is TRBJ1-3, the V gene TRBV2, with TRBD1 as a possible D gene (5 bases). The length of the CDR3 is 16 residues. Germline assignment: CDR1 SNHLY and CDR2 FYNNEI. V was pared by 1 base and J by 0 bases, with 10 bases between. The CDR3 DNA reads TGTGCCAGCAGTGAAGGAACGGGGGGCTCTGGAAACACCATATATTTT. It specifies CASSEGTGGSGNTIYF.

The chain recombines TRBV9 with TRBJ2-7; tentatively, D is TRBD1 (6 bases). The CDR3 spans 16 residues. Trimming cost V 4 bases and J 4 bases, with 21 bases left between them. Per germline, CDR1 SGDLS and CDR2 YYNGEE. The CDR3 spells CASSPQMGRGIYEQYF. The CDR3 DNA reads as TGTGCCAGCAGCCCCCAGATGGGCAGGGGAATTTACGAGCAGTACTTC.

J is TRBJ1-2 and V is TRBV18; 7 bases fit TRBD1. Germline CDR1 and CDR2: KGHSH and LQKENI. This CDR3 is built from 14 residues. V lost 0 bases, J lost 8 bases, and 6 bases stayed unmatched. CDR3 coding DNA: TGTGCCAGCTCACCACCGACAGGGTGGGACGGCTACACCTTC. This gives the protein CASSPPTGWDGYTF.

CDR3 region: CASSLPGGAGGYTF. CDR3 DNA sequence: TGTGCCAGCAGTTTGCCAGGGGGCGCGGGCGGCTACACCTTC. This chain links TRBV27 with TRBJ1-2, with 8 bases aligning to TRBD1. V was pared by 3 bases and J by 8 bases, with 8 bases of the junction left unmatched. Germline loops: CDR1 MNHEY, CDR2 SMNVEV (reference sequence). The CDR3 runs 14 residues.

In this sample, this clone turned up once. The V and J genes are TRBV3-1 (or the pseudogene TRBV3-2) and TRBJ1-5; D call uncertain. The CDR3 loop spans 14 amino acids. The V gene's germline CDR1 is LGHDT and CDR2 YNNKEL (reference sequence). Trimming removed 3 bases at V and 9 bases at J, with 15 bases between. CDR3 protein: CASSQPGVDWPQHF. DNA for the CDR3: TGTGCCAGCAGCCAGCCCGGGGTGGATTGGCCCCAGCATTTT.

The rearrangement uses TRBV28 and TRBJ2-3; 8 positions match TRBD2. Trimming removed 2 bases from V and 2 bases from J; junction bases left unmatched: 3. CDR1 is MDHEN and CDR2 is SYDVKM in the germline V gene. The CDR3 totals 15 residues. The CDR3 is CASSLAGGHTDTQYF. In nucleotides, the CDR3 is TGTGCCAGCAGTTTAGCGGGGGGACACACAGATACGCAGTATTTT.

V is TRBV5-1 and J is TRBJ2-1, with 8 bases identical to TRBD2. Losses at the gene ends were 2 bases for V and 7 bases for J; bases not matched to a gene: 14. Per the germline V gene, CDR1 is SGHRS and CDR2 is YFSETQ. The CDR3 is 17 residues long. This CDR3 is CASSFGLAGPFWNEQFF. Here the CDR3 DNA reads TGCGCCAGCAGCTTCGGGTTAGCGGGGCCCTTTTGGAATGAGCAGTTCTTC.

V usage is TRBV4-1 and J usage is TRBJ1-1; D call uncertain. V lost 1 base to trimming and J lost 5 bases, with 11 bases between them. Per germline, CDR1 MGHRA and CDR2 YSYEKL. The CDR3 is 14 amino acids. CDR3: CASSQGPGSTEAFF. The CDR3 bases are TGCGCCAGCAGCCAAGGGCCGGGGTCTACTGAAGCTTTCTTT.

The V gene is TRBV4-2, the J gene TRBJ2-1; 7 bases agree with TRBD2. J lost 2 bases, V lost 2 bases, and 9 bases had no gene match. CDR1 and CDR2 (germline): LGHNA, YNFKEQ. The CDR3 runs 17 residues. CDR3 DNA: TGTGCCAGCAGCCAATTTGCTCTAGCGGAGACCTACAATGAGCAGTTCTTC. This translates into CASSQFALAETYNEQFF.

This rearrangement joins TRBV5-8 to TRBJ2-3, with 12 nucleotides matching TRBD2. CDR1 and CDR2 from the germline V gene are SGHTS and YDEGEE. The J segment lost 13 bases and the V segment lost 0 bases, leaving 6 bases of the junction unmatched. This CDR3 contains 14 residues. This chain's CDR3 is CASSLVGLAGIKYF. DNA for the CDR3: TGTGCCAGCAGCTTGGTAGGACTAGCGGGGATCAAGTATTTT.

V gene TRBV29-1 combines with J gene TRBJ2-7, with D perhaps TRBD2 (5 bases). Germline V lookup: CDR1 SQVTM, CDR2 ANQGSEA. Trimming took 7 bases from V and 1 from J, leaving 14 bases between them. The CDR3 runs 13 residues. CDR3 bases: TGCAGCGCTAAAACTAGTGTTTCCTACGAGCAGTACTTC. Translation gives CSAKTSVSYEQYF.

The chain employs TRBV5-1 and TRBJ1-2; D gene unclear. CDR1 SGHRS and CDR2 YFSETQ come from the germline V gene. This CDR3 is built from 16 residues. V was trimmed by 4 bases and J by 2 bases, leaving 18 bases between them. CDR3 bases: TGCGCCAGCAGCCTTGGTCCCCTAAGTTCAAACTATGGCTACACCTTC. It specifies CASSLGPLSSNYGYTF.

The chain combines TRBV30 with TRBJ2-4, with D perhaps matching TRBD2 (6 bases). Germline V gives CDR1 GTSNPN, CDR2 SVGIG (reference sequence). V lost 3 bases to trimming and J lost 9 bases, with 12 bases between them. This CDR3 contains 12 residues. DNA of the CDR3: TGTGCCTGGAGGCGGGACTCTGGCATTCAGTACTTC. It is translated as CAWRRDSGIQYF.

The chain is built from TRBV2 and TRBJ2-7; no clear D. The length of the CDR3 is 14 residues. Germline V gene lookup returns CDR1 SNHLY and CDR2 FYNNEI. Trimming pared 3 bases from V and 3 bases from J, leaving 12 bases between. The CDR3 region has the DNA TGTGCCAGCAGTGATGTGGGCTACCGCTACGAGCAGTACTTC. Its translation: CASSDVGYRYEQYF. Supplemented by reference TRBV2 and TRBJ2-7, the full variable domain reads EPEVTQTPSHQVTQMGQEVILRCVPISNHLYFYWYRQILGQKVEFLVSFYNNEISEKSEIFDDQFSVERPDGSNFTLKIRSTKLEDSAMYFCASSDVGYRYEQYFGPGTRLTVT.

The rearrangement links TRBV2 to TRBJ1-5, with 9 bases fitting TRBD1. J lost 4 bases, V lost 6 bases, and 4 bases had no gene match. CDR3 size: 14 residues. The germline V gene encodes CDR1 SNHLY and CDR2 FYNNEI. The CDR3 here is CASRDRGENQPQHF. The CDR3, as DNA: TGTGCCAGCAGGGACAGGGGAGAGAATCAGCCCCAGCATTTT.

The gene calls are TRBV7-9 and TRBJ2-5, with D possibly TRBD2 on 5 matching bases. There are 11 residues in the CDR3. Germline CDR1 and CDR2: SEHNR and FQNEAQ (reference sequence). Trimming took off 5 bases at V and 4 bases at J, with 5 bases between the two ends. The CDR3, as DNA: TGTGCCAGCAGCACTAGAGAGACCCAGTACTTC. Translation: CASSTRETQYF.

The chain employs TRBV4-1 and TRBJ1-2; the D is unclear. The CDR3 spans 15 residues. Trimming pared 0 bases from V and 1 base from J, leaving 9 bases between. Germline CDR1 reads MGHRA; CDR2 reads YSYEKL. CDR3 sequence: CASSQENARNYGYTF. DNA of the CDR3: TGCGCCAGCAGCCAAGAAAACGCGCGTAACTATGGCTACACCTTC.

This rearrangement joins TRBV4-2 to TRBJ2-6; maybe TRBD1 (5 bases). V was clipped by 1 base and J by 1 base, with 11 bases between them. CDR3 length equals 17 residues. Germline CDR1 is LGHNA and CDR2 is YNFKEQ. The CDR3 loop reads CASSQAQGTSGANVLTF. The DNA for the CDR3 is TGTGCCAGCAGCCAAGCCCAGGGCACTTCTGGGGCCAACGTCCTGACTTTC.

CDR3 region: CASSQDGVKSDQPQHF. The CDR3 nucleotides are TGCGCCAGCAGCCAAGACGGTGTAAAATCGGATCAGCCCCAGCATTTT. This chain connects TRBV4-1 to TRBJ1-5, with D unresolved. Looked up from germline, CDR1 is MGHRA and CDR2 is YSYEKL. This CDR3 contains 16 residues. With 0 bases removed from V and 5 bases from J, the gap between germline ends came to 14 bases.

The chain couples TRBV5-8 to TRBJ2-5; no definite D call. The CDR3 is 14 amino acids. Germline V gives CDR1 SGHTS, CDR2 YDEGEE. Trimming cost V 0 bases and J 0 bases, with 6 bases left between them. The CDR3 is CASSLDQYQETQYF. The DNA for the CDR3 is TGTGCCAGCAGCTTGGATCAGTACCAAGAGACCCAGTACTTC.

The rearrangement joins TRBV5-6 to TRBJ2-7, with D unclear. The V and J ends lost 0 bases and 0 bases respectively, with 13 bases between them. The CDR3 is 16 amino acids. Germline-derived CDR1 and CDR2 are SGHDT and YYEEEE. Written as DNA, the CDR3 is TGTGCCAGCAGCTTGGGCACCCAGGTGGCCTCCTACGAGCAGTACTTC. This codes for CASSLGTQVASYEQYF.

The chain recombines TRBV30 with TRBJ1-1; a weak D match, TRBD1 (6 bases). The germline V gene encodes CDR1 GTSNPN and CDR2 SVGIG (reference sequence). Trimming took off 2 bases at V and 3 bases at J, with 10 bases between the two ends. This CDR3 is built from 13 residues. In nucleotides, the CDR3 is TGTGCCTGGAGTCCAGGGGATGACACTGAAGCTTTCTTT. This sequence encodes CAWSPGDDTEAFF. The entire variable domain, with the rest obtained from reference TRBV30 and TRBJ1-1, is as follows: SQTIHQWPATLVQPVGSPLSLECTVEGTSNPNLYWYRQAAGRGLQLLFYSVGIGQISSEVPQNLSASRPQDRQFILSSKKLLLSDSGFYLCAWSPGDDTEAFFGQGTRLTVV.